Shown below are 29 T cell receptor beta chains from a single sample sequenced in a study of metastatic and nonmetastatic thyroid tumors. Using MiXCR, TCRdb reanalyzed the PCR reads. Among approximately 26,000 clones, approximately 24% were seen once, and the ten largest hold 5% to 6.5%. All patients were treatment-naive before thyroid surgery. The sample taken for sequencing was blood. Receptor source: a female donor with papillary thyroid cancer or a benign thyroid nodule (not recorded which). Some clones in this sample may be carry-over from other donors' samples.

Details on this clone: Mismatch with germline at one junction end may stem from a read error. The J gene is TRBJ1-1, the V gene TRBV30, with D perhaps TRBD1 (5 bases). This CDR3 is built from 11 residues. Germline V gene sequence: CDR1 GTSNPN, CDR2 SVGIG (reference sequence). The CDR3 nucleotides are TGTGTCTGGGGGGACGTCACTGAAGCTTTCTTT. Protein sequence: CVWGDVTEAFF.

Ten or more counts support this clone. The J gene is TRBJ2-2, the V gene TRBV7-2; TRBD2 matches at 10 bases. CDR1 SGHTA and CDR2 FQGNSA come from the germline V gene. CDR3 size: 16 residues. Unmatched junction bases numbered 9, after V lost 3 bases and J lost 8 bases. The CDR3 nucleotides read TGTGCCAGCAGCTTCGCTAGCGGGAGTAATCGGGGGGAGCTGTTTTTT. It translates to CASSFASGSNRGELFF.

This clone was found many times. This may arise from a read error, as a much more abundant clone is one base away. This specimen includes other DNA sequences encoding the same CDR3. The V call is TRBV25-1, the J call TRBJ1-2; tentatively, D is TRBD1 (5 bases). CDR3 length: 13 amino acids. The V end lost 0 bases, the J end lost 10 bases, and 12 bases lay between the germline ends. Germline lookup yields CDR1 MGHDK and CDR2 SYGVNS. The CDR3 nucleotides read TGTGCCAGCAGTGAATACGTCCAGGGCGTCTACACCTTC. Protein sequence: CASSEYVQGVYTF.

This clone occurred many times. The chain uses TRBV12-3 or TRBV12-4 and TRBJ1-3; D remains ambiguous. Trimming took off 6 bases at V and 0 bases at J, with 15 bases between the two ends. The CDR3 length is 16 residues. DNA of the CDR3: TGTGCCAGCAGACCAGAGGACGGGTACTCTGGAAACACCATATATTTT. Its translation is CASRPEDGYSGNTIYF.

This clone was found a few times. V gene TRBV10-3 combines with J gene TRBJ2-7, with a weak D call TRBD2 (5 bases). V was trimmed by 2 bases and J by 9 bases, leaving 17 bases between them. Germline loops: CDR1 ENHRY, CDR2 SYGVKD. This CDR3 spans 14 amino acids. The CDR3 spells CAISEGARGNRQYF. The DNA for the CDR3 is TGTGCCATCAGTGAGGGAGCTAGAGGGAACCGGCAGTACTTC.

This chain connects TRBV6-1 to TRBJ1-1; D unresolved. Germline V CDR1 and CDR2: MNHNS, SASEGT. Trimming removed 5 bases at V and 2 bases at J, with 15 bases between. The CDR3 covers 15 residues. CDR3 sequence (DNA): TGTGCCAGCAGTCCAAGGCAGGAGATCAACACTGAAGCTTTCTTT. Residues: CASSPRQEINTEAFF.

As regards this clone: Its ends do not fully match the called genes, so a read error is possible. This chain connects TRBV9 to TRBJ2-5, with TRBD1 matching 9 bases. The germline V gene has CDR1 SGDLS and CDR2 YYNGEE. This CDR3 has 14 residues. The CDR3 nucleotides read TGTCCCAGCGGCGTGACAGGGGGTGTGGAGACCCAGTACTTC. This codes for CPSGVTGGVETQYF.

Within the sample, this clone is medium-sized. CDR3 amino acids: CARKRELSYEQYF. The CDR3 nucleotides read TGTGCCCGGAAGCGGGAGTTGTCCTACGAGCAGTACTTC. The chain is built from TRBV30 and TRBJ2-7, with 8 bases matching TRBD2. Germline V CDR1 and CDR2: GTSNPN, SVGIG (reference sequence). The CDR3 totals 13 residues. The V segment lost 8 bases and the J segment 1 base; nucleotides outside the gene matches: 7.

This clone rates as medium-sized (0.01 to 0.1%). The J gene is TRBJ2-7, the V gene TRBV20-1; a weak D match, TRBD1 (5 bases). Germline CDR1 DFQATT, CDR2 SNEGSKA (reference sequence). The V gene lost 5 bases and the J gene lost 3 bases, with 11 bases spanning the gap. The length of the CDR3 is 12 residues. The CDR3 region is CSAPDTNYEQYF. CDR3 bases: TGCAGTGCTCCGGACACCAACTACGAGCAGTACTTC.

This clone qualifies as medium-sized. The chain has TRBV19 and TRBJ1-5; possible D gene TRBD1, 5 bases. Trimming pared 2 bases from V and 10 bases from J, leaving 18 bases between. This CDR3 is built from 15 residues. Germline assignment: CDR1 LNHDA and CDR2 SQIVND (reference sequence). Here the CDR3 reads CASSIFVGQGGPQHF. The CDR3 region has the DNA TGTGCCAGTAGTATATTTGTTGGGCAGGGCGGCCCCCAGCATTTT.

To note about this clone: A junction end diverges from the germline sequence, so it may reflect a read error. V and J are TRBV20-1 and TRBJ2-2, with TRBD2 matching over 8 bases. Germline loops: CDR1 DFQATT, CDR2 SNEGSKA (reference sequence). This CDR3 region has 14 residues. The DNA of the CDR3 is TGCAGGGGCCGGGAGGGGCTGGACACCGGGGATCTGTTTTTT. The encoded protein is CRGREGLDTGDLFF.

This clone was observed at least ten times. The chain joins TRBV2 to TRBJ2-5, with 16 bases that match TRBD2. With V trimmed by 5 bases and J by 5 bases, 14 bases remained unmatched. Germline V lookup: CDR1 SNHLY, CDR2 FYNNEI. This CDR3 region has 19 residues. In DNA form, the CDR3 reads TGTGCCAGCAGTCCTAATCCCGGGACTAGCGGGAGGGCCCACGAGACCCAGTACTTC. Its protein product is CASSPNPGTSGRAHETQYF.

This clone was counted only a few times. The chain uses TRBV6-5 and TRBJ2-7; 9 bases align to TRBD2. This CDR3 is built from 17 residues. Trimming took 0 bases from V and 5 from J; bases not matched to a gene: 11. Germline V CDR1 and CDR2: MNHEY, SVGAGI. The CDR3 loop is CASSYSSIAGEGNEQYF. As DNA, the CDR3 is TGTGCCAGCAGTTACTCCAGCATAGCGGGAGAGGGGAACGAGCAGTACTTC.

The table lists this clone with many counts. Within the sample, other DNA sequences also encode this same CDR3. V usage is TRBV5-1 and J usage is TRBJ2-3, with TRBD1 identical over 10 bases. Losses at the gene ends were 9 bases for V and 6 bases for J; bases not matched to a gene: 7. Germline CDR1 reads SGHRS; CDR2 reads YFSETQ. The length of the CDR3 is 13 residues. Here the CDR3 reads CATSGTGDDTQYF. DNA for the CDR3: TGCGCCACTTCCGGGACAGGGGACGATACGCAGTATTTT.

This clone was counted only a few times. CDR3 in DNA: TGTGCCAGTAGTATGAAGGGGGTGGAAGCTTTCTTT. This translates into CASSMKGVEAFF. The chain links TRBV19 to TRBJ1-1, with D perhaps TRBD1 (6 bases). Per germline, CDR1 LNHDA and CDR2 SQIVND (reference sequence). V lost 3 bases, J lost 8 bases, and 10 bases lay in between. The CDR3 has 12 amino acids.

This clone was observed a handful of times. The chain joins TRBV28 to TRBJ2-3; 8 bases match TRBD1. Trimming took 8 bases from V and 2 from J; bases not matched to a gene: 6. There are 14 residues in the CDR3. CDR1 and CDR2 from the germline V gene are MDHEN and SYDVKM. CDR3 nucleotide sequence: TGTGCCAGCCAGACAGGGGCCTACACAGATACGCAGTATTTT. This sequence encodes CASQTGAYTDTQYF.

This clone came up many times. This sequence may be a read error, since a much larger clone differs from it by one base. CDR3 coding DNA: TGTGCCAGCAAAAGGTATGAGCAGTTCTTC. Protein sequence: CASKRYEQFF. The chain employs TRBV12-3 or TRBV12-4 and TRBJ2-1; D ambiguous. There are 10 residues in the CDR3. V was clipped by 7 bases and J by 8 bases, with 6 bases between them.

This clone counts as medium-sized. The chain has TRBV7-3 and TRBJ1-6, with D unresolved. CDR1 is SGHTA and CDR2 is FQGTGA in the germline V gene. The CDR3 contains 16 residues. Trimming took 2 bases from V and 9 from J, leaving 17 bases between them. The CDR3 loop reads CASSLFSRSEGSPLHF. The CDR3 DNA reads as TGTGCCAGCAGCTTATTTTCCCGGTCCGAGGGTTCACCCCTCCACTTT.

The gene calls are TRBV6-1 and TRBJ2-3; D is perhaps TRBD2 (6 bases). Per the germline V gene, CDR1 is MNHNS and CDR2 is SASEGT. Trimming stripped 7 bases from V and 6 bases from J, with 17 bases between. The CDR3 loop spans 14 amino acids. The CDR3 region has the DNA TGTGCCAGCACCAGGTGGACTATCATCGATACGCAGTATTTT. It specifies CASTRWTIIDTQYF.

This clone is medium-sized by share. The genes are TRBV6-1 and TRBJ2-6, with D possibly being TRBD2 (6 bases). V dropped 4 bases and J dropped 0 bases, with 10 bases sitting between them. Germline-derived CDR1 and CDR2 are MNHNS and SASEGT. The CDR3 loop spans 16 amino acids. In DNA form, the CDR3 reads TGTGCCAGCAGTGTGGAGGGAAGCTCTGGGGCCAACGTCCTGACTTTC. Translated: CASSVEGSSGANVLTF.

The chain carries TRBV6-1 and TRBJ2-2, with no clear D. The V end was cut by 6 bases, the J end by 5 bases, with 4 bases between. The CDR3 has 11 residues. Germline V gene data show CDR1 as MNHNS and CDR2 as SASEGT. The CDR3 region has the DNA TGTGCCAGCAGGGGGACCGGGGAGCTGTTTTTT. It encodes CASRGTGELFF.

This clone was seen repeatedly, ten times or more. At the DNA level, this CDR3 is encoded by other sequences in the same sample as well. The CDR3: CASSQGTGPEAFF. The CDR3 DNA is TGTGCCAGCAGCCAAGGGACAGGACCTGAAGCTTTCTTT. The gene calls are TRBV7-9 and TRBJ1-1, with 8 positions matching TRBD1. The length of the CDR3 is 13 residues. Germline-derived CDR1 and CDR2 are SEHNR and FQNEAQ (reference sequence). The J segment lost 6 bases and the V segment lost 5 bases, leaving 5 bases of the junction unmatched.

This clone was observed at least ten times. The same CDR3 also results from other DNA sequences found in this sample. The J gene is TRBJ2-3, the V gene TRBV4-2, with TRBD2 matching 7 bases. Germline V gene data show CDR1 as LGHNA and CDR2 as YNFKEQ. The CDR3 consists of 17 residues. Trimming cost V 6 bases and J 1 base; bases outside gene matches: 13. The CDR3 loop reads CASRTDLAGVGTDTQYF. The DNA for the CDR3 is TGTGCCAGCAGGACGGATCTCGCGGGAGTCGGCACAGATACGCAGTATTTT.

In nucleotides, the CDR3 is TGTGCCAGCAGCCCGCGCCAGACTAGCGGGAGCACAGATACGCAGTATTTT. Translating gives CASSPRQTSGSTDTQYF. The rearrangement links TRBV9 to TRBJ2-3; 10 bases fit TRBD2. With V trimmed by 4 bases and J by 0 bases, 8 bases remained unmatched. This CDR3 contains 17 residues. Germline-derived CDR1 and CDR2 are SGDLS and YYNGEE.

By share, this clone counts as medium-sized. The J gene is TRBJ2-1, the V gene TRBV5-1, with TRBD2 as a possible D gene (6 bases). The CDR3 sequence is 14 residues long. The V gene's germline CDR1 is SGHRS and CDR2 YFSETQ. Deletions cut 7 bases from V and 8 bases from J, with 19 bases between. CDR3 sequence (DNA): TGCGCCAGCGCTTTAACGGGACTCGCGGATGAGCAGTTCTTC. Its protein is CASALTGLADEQFF. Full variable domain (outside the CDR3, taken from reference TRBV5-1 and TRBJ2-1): KAGVTQTPRYLIKTRGQQVTLSCSPISGHRSVSWYQQTPGQGLQFLFEYFSETQRNKGNFPGRFSGRQFSNSRSEMNVSTLELGDSALYLCASALTGLADEQFFGPGTRLTVL.

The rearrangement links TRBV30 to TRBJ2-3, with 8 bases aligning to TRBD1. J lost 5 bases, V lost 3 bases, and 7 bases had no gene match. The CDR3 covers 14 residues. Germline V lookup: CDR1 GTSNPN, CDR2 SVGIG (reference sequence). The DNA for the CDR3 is TGTGCCTGGAGCGCAGGGGGCGGCGAAGATACGCAGTATTTT. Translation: CAWSAGGGEDTQYF.

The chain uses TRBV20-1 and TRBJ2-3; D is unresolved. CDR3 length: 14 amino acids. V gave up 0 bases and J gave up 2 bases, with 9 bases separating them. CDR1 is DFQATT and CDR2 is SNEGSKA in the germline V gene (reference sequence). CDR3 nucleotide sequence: TGCAGTGCTAGAGAGTCGACGCTCACAGATACGCAGTATTTT. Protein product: CSARESTLTDTQYF.

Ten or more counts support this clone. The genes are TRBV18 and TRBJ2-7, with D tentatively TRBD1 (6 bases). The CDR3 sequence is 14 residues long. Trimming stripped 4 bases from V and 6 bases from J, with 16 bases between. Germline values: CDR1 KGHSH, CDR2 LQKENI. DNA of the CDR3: TGTGCCAGCTCACTGGCACAGGGCGGGCTCGAGCAGTACTTC. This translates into CASSLAQGGLEQYF.

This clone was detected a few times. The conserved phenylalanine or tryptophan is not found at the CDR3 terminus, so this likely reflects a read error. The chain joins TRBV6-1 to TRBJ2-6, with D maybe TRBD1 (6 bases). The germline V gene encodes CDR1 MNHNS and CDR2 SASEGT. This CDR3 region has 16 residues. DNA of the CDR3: TGTGCCAGCAGGTCCCCATGGGGGCCCGGGGACAACGTCCTGACTTTA. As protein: CASRSPWGPGDNVLTL.